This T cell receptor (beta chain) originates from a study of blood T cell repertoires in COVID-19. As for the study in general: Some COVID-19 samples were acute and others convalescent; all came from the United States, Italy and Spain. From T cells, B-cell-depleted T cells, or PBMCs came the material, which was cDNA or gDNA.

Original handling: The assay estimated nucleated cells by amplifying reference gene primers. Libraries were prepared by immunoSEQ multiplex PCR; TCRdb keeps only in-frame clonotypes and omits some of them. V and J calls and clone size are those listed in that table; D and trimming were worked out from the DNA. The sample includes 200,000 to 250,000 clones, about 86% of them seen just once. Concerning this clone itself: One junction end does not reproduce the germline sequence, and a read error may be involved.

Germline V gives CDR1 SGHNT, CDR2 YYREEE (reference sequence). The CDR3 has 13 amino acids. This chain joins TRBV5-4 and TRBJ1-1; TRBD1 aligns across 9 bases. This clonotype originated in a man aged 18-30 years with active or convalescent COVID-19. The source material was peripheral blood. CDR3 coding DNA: TGTGCCAGTAGCTTACAGGGGGCCGGTGAAGCTTTCTTT. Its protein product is CASSLQGAGEAFF.